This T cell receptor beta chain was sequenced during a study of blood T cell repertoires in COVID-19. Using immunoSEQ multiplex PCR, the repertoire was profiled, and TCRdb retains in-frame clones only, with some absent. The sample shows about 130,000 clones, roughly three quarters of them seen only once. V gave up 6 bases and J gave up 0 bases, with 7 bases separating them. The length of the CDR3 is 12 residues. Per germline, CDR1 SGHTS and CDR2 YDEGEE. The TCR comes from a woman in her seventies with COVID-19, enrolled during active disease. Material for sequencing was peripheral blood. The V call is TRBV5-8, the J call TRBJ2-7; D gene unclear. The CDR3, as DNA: TGTGCCAGCAAGCGCGGCTCCTACGAGCAGTACTTC. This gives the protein CASKRGSYEQYF.